This T cell receptor beta chain was recorded in a study of blood T cells in healthy people across ages. Next came a second PCR, run for about 6 to 12 cycles, which used a sample-barcoded 5' primer along with a J-beta primer mix. Via MiXCR, TCRdb re-called the 5' RACE reads, giving one row per CDR3 protein. The profile shows hundreds of thousands of distinct CDR3 sequences, about 25% of them singletons. The donors, aged about 6 to 95, were healthy Caucasians from Russia. The TCR sequence derives from a woman between 70 and 85 years old in good health. Sequenced: blood.

The CDR3 region has the DNA TGTGCTAGTGGTTTTGGGACAGCGGCATCCGCGAACACCGGGGAGCTGTTTTTT. It specifies CASGFGTAASANTGELFF. The V gene is TRBV12-5, the J gene TRBJ2-2; 7 bases map to TRBD1. Germline-derived CDR1 and CDR2 are LGHNT and FRNRAP. Unmatched junction bases numbered 10, after V lost 3 bases and J lost 0 bases. This CDR3 region has 18 residues.